The 28 T cell receptor beta chains below all came from one sample that was sequenced in a study of OX40 agonist ivuxolimab in advanced cancers. Only in-frame clones appear in the TCRdb table, and some are missing; sequencing was by immunoSEQ multiplex PCR. The sample contains 45,000 or so clones, 84% of which appear only once. The specimen was CD4+ or CD8+ T cells sorted from blood, collected in a trial of the OX40 agonist ivuxolimab. Every receptor here comes from an adult with an advanced solid tumor such as melanoma, head and neck, liver or kidney cancer.

This clone occurred a few times. V is TRBV5-6 and J is TRBJ2-1; D gene unclear. This CDR3 is 13 amino acids long. Trimming pared 0 bases from V and 10 bases from J, leaving 11 bases between. Germline V gene sequence: CDR1 SGHDT, CDR2 YYEEEE. The CDR3 spells CASSLDSPSEQFF. DNA for the CDR3: TGTGCCAGCAGCTTGGACTCGCCCTCGGAGCAGTTCTTC.

The V call is TRBV11-2, the J call TRBJ1-2; weak D call: TRBD1 (5 bases). The CDR3 has 12 residues. V lost 7 bases, J lost 4 bases, and 10 bases lay in between. From germline, CDR1 is SGHAT and CDR2 FQNNGV. CDR3 in amino acids: CASTTGTYGYTF. CDR3 sequence (DNA): TGTGCCAGCACCACCGGGACCTATGGCTACACCTTC.

This chain connects TRBV7-2 to TRBJ2-5; 11 nucleotides line up with TRBD2. CDR1 is SGHTA and CDR2 is FQGNSA in the germline V gene. The V segment lost 3 bases and the J segment 5 bases; nucleotides outside the gene matches: 5. This CDR3 comprises 15 residues. CDR3: CASSFRASGGETQYF. The CDR3 DNA is TGTGCCAGCAGCTTCCGGGCTAGCGGGGGGGAGACCCAGTACTTC.

V usage is TRBV7-9 and J usage is TRBJ2-3; no firm D call. The CDR3 sequence is 16 residues long. The germline V gene has CDR1 SEHNR and CDR2 FQNEAQ (reference sequence). Trimming took 1 base from V and 0 from J, leaving 11 bases between them. Written as DNA, the CDR3 is TGTGCCAGCAGCTTAGTTCTGTCCTCCAGCACAGATACGCAGTATTTT. Translated: CASSLVLSSSTDTQYF.

This chain joins TRBV5-1 and TRBJ2-2; D may be TRBD1 or TRBD2 (5 bases each). Per the germline V gene, CDR1 is SGHRS and CDR2 is YFSETQ. Trimming removed 6 bases from V and 0 bases from J, with 15 bases in between. This CDR3 comprises 16 residues. The DNA for the CDR3 is TGCGCCAGCAAAGGCCCCGGGACGACGAACACCGGGGAGCTGTTTTTT. This codes for CASKGPGTTNTGELFF.

The chain has TRBV18 and TRBJ2-4; 7 bases map to TRBD2. The J segment lost 12 bases and the V segment lost 6 bases, leaving 14 bases of the junction unmatched. This CDR3 contains 14 residues. Germline V gene sequence: CDR1 KGHSH, CDR2 LQKENI. In nucleotides, the CDR3 is TGTGCCAGCTCTCCGGAGGACGGGGGGTCCACTCAGTACTTC. It specifies CASSPEDGGSTQYF.

In this sample, this clone turned up a few times. The V call is TRBV10-1, the J call TRBJ2-7; possibly TRBD2 for D (6 bases). Per germline, CDR1 WNHNN and CDR2 SYGVQD (reference sequence). This CDR3 has 13 residues. With 0 bases removed from V and 4 bases from J, the gap between germline ends came to 7 bases. In DNA, the CDR3 is TGCGCCAGCAGTGAGTCGACTAGATACGAGCAGTACTTC. This codes for CASSESTRYEQYF.

V usage is TRBV7-9 and J usage is TRBJ2-1; TRBD1 aligns across 7 bases. The CDR3 sequence is 17 residues long. Per germline, CDR1 SEHNR and CDR2 FQNEAQ (reference sequence). V was pared by 5 bases and J by 7 bases, with 17 bases of the junction left unmatched. Here the CDR3 reads CASSPPQTGWDKNEQFF. The CDR3 DNA sequence: TGTGCCAGCAGCCCCCCGCAGACAGGGTGGGATAAAAATGAGCAGTTCTTC.

As DNA, the CDR3 is TGTGCCAGCAATGTCGGGACAGAGGACTATGGCTACACCTTC. Its translation is CASNVGTEDYGYTF. The V call is TRBV27, the J call TRBJ1-2; 7 bases align to TRBD1. The CDR3 is 14 amino acids. V shed 7 bases and J 3 bases; nucleotides not matched to a gene: 8. Germline lookup yields CDR1 MNHEY and CDR2 SMNVEV (reference sequence).

V is TRBV11-2 and J is TRBJ2-1; TRBD1 agrees at 8 bases. CDR1 is SGHAT and CDR2 is FQNNGV in the germline V gene. This CDR3 is built from 16 residues. After removal of 5 bases from V and 9 bases from J, the junction contained 15 bases not matched to a gene. This chain's CDR3 is CASSRHAQGEPSEQFF. The CDR3 DNA is TGTGCCAGCAGCCGGCACGCACAGGGGGAACCCAGTGAGCAGTTCTTC.

The J gene is TRBJ2-2, the V gene TRBV7-9; possibly TRBD2 for D (6 bases). V lost 3 bases and J lost 0, with 20 bases in between. This CDR3 has 19 amino acids. Germline values: CDR1 SEHNR, CDR2 FQNEAQ (reference sequence). For the CDR3, the DNA is TGTGCCAGCAGCTTTGACCGGTTGGGGACTTTACCGAACACCGGGGAGCTGTTTTTT. It codes for CASSFDRLGTLPNTGELFF.

The rearrangement uses TRBV5-6 and TRBJ2-5; TRBD2 might be the D (6 bases). The CDR3 runs 13 residues. CDR1 SGHDT and CDR2 YYEEEE come from the germline V gene. Trimming took off 3 bases at V and 2 bases at J, with 8 bases between the two ends. The CDR3, as DNA: TGTGCCAGCAGCTGGGACTCTCAAGAGACCCAGTACTTC. This translates into CASSWDSQETQYF. Full variable domain (remainder filled in from reference TRBV5-6 and TRBJ2-5): DAGVTQSPTHLIKTRGQQVTLRCSPKSGHDTVSWYQQALGQGPQFIFQYYEEEERQRGNFPDRFSGHQFPNYSSELNVNALLLGDSALYLCASSWDSQETQYFGPGTRLLVL.

With regard to this clone: The sample has other DNA sequences that encode this CDR3 too. The chain uses TRBV18 and TRBJ1-2, with a weak D call TRBD1 (5 bases). Trimming removed 3 bases from V and 5 bases from J, with 10 bases in between. Germline CDR1 is KGHSH and CDR2 is LQKENI. There are 13 residues in the CDR3. As DNA, the CDR3 is TGTGCCAGCTCACCGAGCAGGGATTATGGCTACACCTTC. Translation gives CASSPSRDYGYTF.

Points on this clone: The identical CDR3 is also encoded by other nucleotide sequences in the sample. V and J are TRBV6-5 and TRBJ2-1; the D gene is possibly TRBD1 (6 bases). Germline loops: CDR1 MNHEY, CDR2 SVGAGI. V lost 1 base and J 8 bases, leaving 12 bases between the germline ends. The CDR3 has 14 residues. The CDR3 DNA reads as TGTGCCAGCAGTTACTTGGGGGCGGCCGATGAGCAGTTCTTC. It translates to CASSYLGAADEQFF.

A few counts support this clone. The gene calls are TRBV5-1 and TRBJ1-1, with a weak D call TRBD1 (5 bases). There are 14 residues in the CDR3. Germline V gene data show CDR1 as SGHRS and CDR2 as YFSETQ. V gave up 2 bases and J gave up 3 bases, with 11 bases separating them. CDR3 residues: CASSFGGRDTEAFF. The CDR3 nucleotides are TGCGCCAGCAGCTTCGGGGGGAGGGACACTGAAGCTTTCTTT.

The chain uses TRBV7-2 and TRBJ2-1; D could derive from TRBD1 or TRBD2 (6 bases each). Germline CDR1 reads SGHTA; CDR2 reads FQGNSA. V was pared by 1 base and J by 8 bases, with 15 bases between. This CDR3 has 15 residues. The CDR3 DNA is TGTGCCAGCAGCTTAGATGGGGGGCATAGGGATGAGCAGTTCTTC. Translating it yields CASSLDGGHRDEQFF.

This clone was seen a few times. This sequence joins TRBV19 and TRBJ2-7, with D perhaps matching TRBD1 or TRBD2 (5 bases each). Trimming removed 5 bases from V and 2 bases from J, with 13 bases in between. Germline assignment: CDR1 LNHDA and CDR2 SQIVND (reference sequence). The length of the CDR3 is 14 residues. CDR3: CASSLGRRAYEQYF. The CDR3 nucleotides read TGTGCCAGTAGTTTGGGACGGCGGGCCTACGAGCAGTACTTC.

The chain links TRBV6-1 to TRBJ2-5, with D possibly TRBD1 on 6 matching bases. This CDR3 has 14 residues. V lost 2 bases, J lost 7 bases, and 14 bases lay in between. Germline-derived CDR1 and CDR2 are MNHNS and SASEGT. CDR3: CASSELGGSGTQYF. The CDR3 DNA is TGTGCCAGCAGTGAACTAGGGGGTTCAGGGACCCAGTACTTC.

The CDR3: CASSLRGRNNSPLHF. CDR3 coding DNA: TGTGCCAGCAGCCTCAGGGGTAGGAATAATTCACCCCTCCACTTT. The V and J genes are TRBV2 and TRBJ1-6; perhaps TRBD1 as D (6 bases). The V gene's germline CDR1 is SNHLY and CDR2 FYNNEI. V gave up 6 bases and J gave up 5 bases, with 14 bases separating them. This CDR3 is 15 amino acids long.

This chain joins TRBV9 and TRBJ1-4; possible D gene TRBD1, 6 bases. CDR1 is SGDLS, CDR2 YYNGEE, per germline. The CDR3 has 14 residues. V lost 3 bases and J lost 7, with 13 bases in between. Written as DNA, the CDR3 is TGTGCCAGCAGCGAGGGGGGGATCGGTGAAAAACTGTTTTTT. It specifies CASSEGGIGEKLFF.

V is TRBV5-4 and J is TRBJ2-7, with TRBD2 as a possible D gene (5 bases). Germline V gives CDR1 SGHNT, CDR2 YYREEE (reference sequence). Trimming took off 4 bases at V and 2 bases at J, with 16 bases between the two ends. The CDR3 spans 15 residues. The CDR3 sequence: CASSQDVSGPYEQYF. The CDR3 DNA follows: TGTGCCAGCAGCCAAGACGTCAGCGGCCCCTACGAGCAGTACTTC.

The chain links TRBV7-5 to TRBJ1-5; TRBD1 reflects the table's D call only, with no check against the DNA. TRBV7-5 is marked as a pseudogene. The CDR3 has 14 amino acids. The CDR3 sequence: CASSLNAGGQPQHF. As DNA, the CDR3 is TGTGCCAGCAGCTTAAATGCAGGGGGTCAGCCCCAGCATTTT.

The gene calls are TRBV12-5 and TRBJ2-7; 14 positions agree with TRBD2. The CDR3 runs to 20 residues. Germline CDR1 and CDR2: LGHNT and FRNRAP. With 5 bases clipped from V and 0 bases from J, the junction kept 15 bases outside the gene matches. The CDR3 is CASGPTPGTSGSQSSYEQYF. CDR3 sequence (DNA): TGTGCTAGTGGTCCCACCCCCGGGACTAGCGGGAGTCAGAGCTCCTACGAGCAGTACTTC. The whole variable domain, remainder taken from reference TRBV12-5 and TRBJ2-7, is DARVTQTPRHKVTEMGQEVTMRCQPILGHNTVFWYRQTMMQGLELLAYFRNRAPLDDSGMPKDRFSAEMPDATLATLKIQPSEPRDSAVYFCASGPTPGTSGSQSSYEQYFGPGTRLTVT.

The chain couples TRBV6-6 to TRBJ2-7; maybe TRBD2 (5 bases). Deletions cut 10 bases from V and 5 bases from J, with 12 bases between. The V gene's germline CDR1 is MNHNY and CDR2 SVGAGI (reference sequence). This CDR3 contains 11 residues. Here the CDR3 reads CATAGRDEQYF. The CDR3 coding sequence is TGTGCCACCGCGGGCCGGGACGAGCAGTACTTC.

V gene TRBV7-9 combines with J gene TRBJ2-7; the match to TRBD2 covers 7 bases. The CDR3 loop spans 13 amino acids. CDR1 is SEHNR and CDR2 is FQNEAQ in the germline V gene (reference sequence). The junction had 1 base not matched to a gene; V was cut back by 2 bases and J by 3 bases. In DNA form, the CDR3 reads TGTGCCAGCAGCTTATGGGGGGGCTACGAGCAGTACTTC. It translates to CASSLWGGYEQYF.

The V and J genes are TRBV4-1 and TRBJ2-7; 7 nucleotides match TRBD1. Germline lookup yields CDR1 MGHRA and CDR2 YSYEKL. The CDR3 has 13 amino acids. With 3 bases clipped from V and 7 bases from J, the junction kept 6 bases outside the gene matches. The CDR3 is CASSQVTGFEQYF. CDR3 DNA sequence: TGCGCCAGCAGCCAGGTGACAGGGTTTGAGCAGTACTTC.

The chain carries TRBV19 and TRBJ1-1, with TRBD1 identical over 7 bases. The CDR3 loop spans 14 amino acids. The germline V gene encodes CDR1 LNHDA and CDR2 SQIVND (reference sequence). The V and J ends lost 8 bases and 4 bases, in that order; junction bases with no gene match: 10. The CDR3 is CASHKTQGSTEAFF. The CDR3 DNA follows: TGTGCCAGTCATAAGACACAGGGGAGCACTGAAGCTTTCTTT.

This chain links TRBV19 with TRBJ1-2, with D uncertain. The germline gives CDR1 LNHDA, CDR2 SQIVND (reference sequence). Trimming took off 3 bases at V and 2 bases at J, with 10 bases between the two ends. The CDR3 runs 14 residues. The CDR3 nucleotides read TGTGCCAGTAGTATCAGTACGGGGAACTATGGCTACACCTTC. Amino acid sequence: CASSISTGNYGYTF.